This T cell receptor (beta chain) was retrieved from a study of post-analysis software for immune sequencing data (dated by TCRdb to the mid-2010s). As for the study more broadly: Disease courses on record covered relapsing-remitting, secondary progressive and progressive-relapsing multiple sclerosis, though some patients had no subtype annotation. The patient repertoires were set against under 13 previously published healthy control repertoires from donors whose ages ranged from roughly 6 to 27 years. A subset of samples was prepared in parallel using single-end sample barcoding, then pooled and co-amplified after Illumina adapter ligation. General findings and caveats noted by the study authors: The control group was slightly older than the multiple sclerosis patient group. Direct clustering with F measure showed strong co-clustering of samples prepared in the same batch, prompting a batch-effect correction. Multiple sclerosis patients had significantly lower normalized Chao1 diversity than controls, a result that suggests substantial peripheral T-cell clonal expansion. Patients showed significantly higher frequencies than controls for a few TRBV segments, among them TRBV5-6, TRBV5-1 and TRBV20-1.

To demonstrate the VDJtools post-analysis software, TCR beta repertoires were profiled from the peripheral blood of more than ten young patients with multiple sclerosis. The multiple sclerosis patients were children and adolescents ranging in age from roughly 6 to 15 years. Preparation of the library involved PCR. Sequencing took place on an Illumina HiSeq 2500. Unique molecular identifiers were incorporated into TCR beta cDNA libraries to reduce PCR and sequencing biases. Approximately 500,000 cDNA molecules were obtained for every 1 to 10 million input T cells, so each molecule roughly corresponded to one T cell. The same protocol used for the earlier healthy control dataset was applied to prepare and sequence the patient libraries. Within a given batch, samples were prepared together, multiplexed and sequenced on the same HiSeq lane. The study's own analysis went as follows. Raw barcoded reads were processed with MIGEC, and single-read molecular identifier groups were discarded before consensus assembly and CDR3 extraction. VDJtools was used for post-analysis of the clonotype tables, and diversity was normalized by down-sampling every dataset to the size of the smallest sample. To correct batch-related cross-sample contamination, repertoire overlap clustering matched CDR3 amino acid sequences but not nucleotide sequences. TCRdb itself trimmed the public reads at Q25 with fastp, ran MiXCR and retained productive beta chains. Rows are unified per CDR3 protein, each entry keeping the most common DNA and genes. The V and J calls and clone size are TCRdb's, not the authors'. The sample data list a few hundred thousand distinct CDR3 sequences, and roughly 45% of these were observed just once. The ten largest clones represent about 12% of the sample.

V is cut by 6 bases and J by 2 bases, and the space between the germline ends is 8 bases. Looking up the germline V gene yields CDR1 SQVTM and CDR2 ANQGSEA. From its cysteine to its phenylalanine, the CDR3 spans 11 amino acids. Left in the record is the CDR3 DNA by itself, 33 bases read in frame from the first base. As regards this clonotype: It lacks a known antigen. The sample holds no much larger clone one base away, and base qualities are not on file.

Recombination joined TRBV29-1 with TRBJ2-7; the D gene is possibly TRBD2, with 5 bases matching. The material sequenced was blood. This TCR derives from a girl aged 10-17 years with multiple sclerosis. DNA sequence: TGCAGCGTGGAGGATGCCTACGAGCAGTACTTC. The resulting protein is CSVEDAYEQYF.